This T cell receptor beta chain was sequenced for a study of blood T cells in healthy people across ages (dated by TCRdb to about 2015). Notes on the research overall: In model experiments, roughly one uniquely barcoded TCR beta cDNA molecule per two T cells was captured by template switching. To track age-related changes in TCR beta repertoire diversity, the study relied on deep sequencing normalized with unique cDNA molecular identifiers. Four age groups were formed from the donors: young (average approximately 17 years), middle-aged (just under 40), aged (approximately 60) and long-lived (roughly 81). To avoid experimental bias, donors of different ages were spread randomly across the sequencing lanes. Using the same blood draw, the study looked at two additional independent replicas of 1 million unique cDNA reads for two donors, one aged 18 to 30 and the other aged 80 or older. General conclusions and limits of the study: Estimates of total diversity from one million sequenced T cells were regarded as lower bounds and underestimates. A strong correlation was found between observed TCR beta diversity and the percentage of naive T cells measured by flow cytometry. Compared with the aged group, the long-lived group had more naive CD4+ T cells, fewer expanded clones and increased TCR diversity, a pattern suggesting age selection. As age increased, observed TCR beta diversity per million T cells dropped in a roughly linear way, and a significant reduction was already evident by age 40. Because donor CMV infection status was unknown, age-related changes in expanded clonotypes were potentially confounded. Since profiling was done on bulk unsorted PBMCs, naive and antigen-experienced compartments could not be conclusively compared.

The library relied on 5' RACE. Sequencing instrument: Illumina HiSeq 2500. A second PCR of about 7 to 12 cycles was run with a J-beta primer mix and a sample-barcoded 5' primer. A unique molecular identifier was introduced onto each TCR beta cDNA molecule by a template-switch 5' adaptor carrying 12 random nucleotides. Each sample yielded at least 2.5 million CDR3-containing paired-end reads. First-strand cDNA synthesis was performed from all RNA using the Mint cDNA synthesis kit, with priming by a TRBC-specific oligonucleotide. Following uracil-DNA glycosylase treatment, all cDNA underwent a first 18-cycle PCR with the universal primers M1SS and BC2_uni_R. In the original analysis: Each sample was normalized by randomly selecting 1 million high-quality reads, each carrying a distinct molecular identifier. Reads with shared molecular identifiers were discarded instead of being binned into consensus sequences. CDR3 identification, clonotype clustering and error correction used MiTCR with a Q25 quality threshold and the strictest error-elimination algorithm. A nonparametric unseen species model with Euler transformation was used to estimate a lower bound on total TCR beta diversity. TCRdb reran the public reads through fastp at Q25 and MiXCR, keeping productive beta chains. When rows share a CDR3 protein, they turn into one entry using the most common DNA and genes. The V and J calls reflect TCRdb's pipeline rather than the authors' work. The sample table records hundreds of thousands of distinct CDR3 sequences; more than 45% of these occur just once. Clones ranked in the top ten supply approximately 15% of the sample.

V is pared back by 4 bases and J by 9 bases, with 10 bases lying between the germline termini. The CDR3 spans 13 residues, from the cysteine through the phenylalanine. The retained sequence is limited to the CDR3, 39 bases, with the frame set at the first base. CDR1 SGHTA and CDR2 FQGTGA were looked up in the germline V gene. The donors were under 40 Caucasian individuals from Russia, aged roughly 6 to 90 years, who were systemically healthy. Each donor gave roughly 11 milliliters of peripheral blood, drawn into EDTA-treated Vacutainer tubes. Ficoll-Paque density-gradient centrifugation was used to isolate PBMCs, with at least 6.5 million per sample. Trizol reagent was used to extract total RNA from PBMCs, with at least 6 micrograms per sample. For every donor, an aliquot of PBMCs went through flow cytometry to measure the percentages of naive CD45RAhigh/CD27high T cells. In this sample, this clonotype turned up a few times. Its cognate antigen has yet to be identified. No per-base quality is available; no much larger clone lies one base away.

This receptor chain uses TRBV7-3 and TRBJ1-6; confidence is insufficient to name the D gene. The sequence was obtained from a woman of 80 years or more in good health. The material sequenced was blood. The CDR3 amino acid sequence is: CASSSWTGSPLHF. The DNA is as follows: TGTGCCAGCAGCTCCTGGACGGGTTCACCCCTCCACTTT.